This record covers a single T cell receptor beta chain. Its antigen remains unidentified. The entry originates in a study of response to subunit inactivated influenza vaccine. General study results and limits: Authors suggested few new T cells are recruited by each seasonal influenza vaccination.

TCRdb fed the RT-PCR reads into MiXCR, producing one record per CDR3 protein. The sample holds about 780,000 distinct CDR3 sequences, approximately 17% seen once. CDR3 length equals 16 residues. V gave up 0 bases and J gave up 4 bases, with 15 bases separating them. Germline V gene sequence: CDR1 MNHEY, CDR2 SVGAGI. The TCR comes from a man in his fifties who received an inactivated influenza vaccine. The chain carries TRBV6-5 and TRBJ1-2; the D gene is possibly TRBD1 (5 bases). The starting material was PBMCs from blood, obtained roughly 5 days after vaccination. For the CDR3, the DNA is TGTGCCAGCAGTTACTCGAGACAGACGACTCCCTATGGCTACACCTTC. Amino acid sequence: CASSYSRQTTPYGYTF.